A selection of T cell receptor beta chains follows, all from one sample in a study of cytomegalovirus exposure and HLA in healthy donors. Using immunoSEQ multiplex PCR, the repertoire was profiled, and TCRdb retains in-frame clones only, with some absent. The sample includes approximately 220,000 clones, 60% to 85% of them seen just once. Specimen: PBMCs. These receptors came from a man aged 40-55 years in good health and CMV-seronegative. Each CDR3 is given with its conserved first and last residue. D genes are given only for firm matches. Clone size is given for some rows only: seen once, a few or many times, or a class if the clone is expanded.

j_gene: TRBJ2-3; v_gene: TRBV5-6; abundance: NA; d_gene: TRBD2; CDR3aa: CASSLGPAGGPTDTQYF; CDR3nt: TGTGCCAGCAGCTTGGGCCCAGCGGGGGGGCCCACAGATACGCAGTATTTT
j_gene: TRBJ1-2; v_gene: TRBV20-1; abundance: once; d_gene: NA; CDR3aa: CSAVGGYGYTF; CDR3nt: TGCAGTGCCGTAGGAGGTTATGGCTACACCTTC
j_gene: TRBJ2-7; v_gene: TRBV28; abundance: NA; d_gene: TRBD2; CDR3aa: CASSPGLASGSYEQYF; CDR3nt: TGTGCCAGCAGCCCGGGACTAGCCTCAGGGAGCTACGAGCAGTACTTC
j_gene: TRBJ2-4; v_gene: TRBV4-2; abundance: NA; d_gene: TRBD2; CDR3aa: CASSQETSGAIKAKNIQYF; CDR3nt: TGTGCCAGCAGCCAAGAGACTAGCGGAGCGATTAAAGCCAAAAACATTCAGTACTTC
j_gene: TRBJ2-5; v_gene: TRBV30; abundance: NA; d_gene: TRBD2; CDR3aa: CAWSPGLAGGHKNF; CDR3nt: TGTGCCTGGAGCCCGGGACTAGCGGGAGGCCACAAGAACTTC
j_gene: TRBJ1-2; v_gene: TRBV19; abundance: NA; d_gene: NA; CDR3aa: CASSAYRDFYGYTF; CDR3nt: TGTGCCAGTAGTGCATACAGAGATTTCTATGGCTACACCTTC
j_gene: TRBJ1-3; v_gene: TRBV5-8; abundance: NA; d_gene: NA; CDR3aa: CASSLSRRVSSGNTIYF; CDR3nt: TGTGCCAGCAGCTTATCCCGCAGGGTGAGCTCTGGAAACACCATATATTTT
j_gene: TRBJ2-3; v_gene: TRBV30; abundance: NA; d_gene: NA; CDR3aa: CAWSVGGTDTQYF; CDR3nt: TGTGCCTGGAGTGTAGGAGGGACAGATACGCAGTATTTT
j_gene: TRBJ1-2; v_gene: TRBV18; abundance: NA; d_gene: NA; CDR3aa: CASSPPGRLGTNGYTF; CDR3nt: TGTGCCAGCTCACCACCGGGCCGACTAGGTACCAATGGCTACACCTTC
j_gene: TRBJ2-7; v_gene: TRBV27; abundance: NA; d_gene: TRBD1; CDR3aa: CASRPGTGKAEQYF; CDR3nt: TGTGCCAGCAGGCCCGGGACAGGCAAGGCCGAGCAGTACTTC
j_gene: TRBJ2-1; v_gene: TRBV6-4; abundance: NA; d_gene: NA; CDR3aa: CASSYSGDYNEQFF; CDR3nt: TGTGCCAGCAGTTATAGCGGAGACTACAATGAGCAGTTCTTC
j_gene: TRBJ2-2; v_gene: TRBV10-3; abundance: once; d_gene: NA; CDR3aa: CAISEAYTGELFF; CDR3nt: TGTGCCATCAGTGAGGCGTACACCGGGGAGCTGTTTTTT
j_gene: TRBJ2-1; v_gene: TRBV9; abundance: NA; d_gene: TRBD1; CDR3aa: CASSAGQGRYNEQFF; CDR3nt: TGTGCCAGCAGCGCTGGACAGGGAAGATACAATGAGCAGTTCTTC
j_gene: TRBJ1-6; v_gene: TRBV5-5; abundance: NA; d_gene: TRBD1; CDR3aa: CASSFMSQGAGPLHF; CDR3nt: TGTGCCAGCAGCTTTATGTCCCAGGGGGCCGGACCCCTCCACTTT
j_gene: TRBJ1-4; v_gene: TRBV7-9; abundance: NA; d_gene: NA; CDR3aa: CASSLVGEKLFF; CDR3nt: TGTGCCAGCAGCTTAGTCGGGGAAAAACTGTTTTTT
j_gene: TRBJ1-6; v_gene: TRBV5-1; abundance: once; d_gene: NA; CDR3aa: CASSSFRRGTYSPLHF; CDR3nt: TGCGCCAGCAGCTCCTTTAGGAGAGGAACCTATTCACCCCTCCACTTT
j_gene: TRBJ1-5; v_gene: TRBV7-3; abundance: NA; d_gene: TRBD1; CDR3aa: CASSPGTGHQPQHF; CDR3nt: TGTGCCAGCAGCCCCGGGACAGGGCATCAGCCCCAGCATTTT
j_gene: TRBJ1-2; v_gene: TRBV7-9; abundance: NA; d_gene: TRBD1; CDR3aa: CASSPTGASGYTF; CDR3nt: TGTGCCAGCAGCCCGACAGGGGCGAGTGGCTACACCTTC
j_gene: TRBJ2-3; v_gene: TRBV7-6; abundance: NA; d_gene: NA; CDR3aa: CASSTGTDTQYF; CDR3nt: TGTGCCAGCAGCACTGGCACAGATACGCAGTATTTT
j_gene: TRBJ2-5; v_gene: TRBV7-8; abundance: NA; d_gene: TRBD2; CDR3aa: CASSLTGTSGGAETQYF; CDR3nt: TGTGCCAGCAGCTTAACCGGGACTAGCGGGGGGGCGGAGACCCAGTACTTC
j_gene: TRBJ2-5; v_gene: TRBV27; abundance: few; d_gene: NA; CDR3aa: CASSLGHQETQYF; CDR3nt: TGTGCCAGCAGTTTAGGGCACCAAGAGACCCAGTACTTC
j_gene: TRBJ2-5; v_gene: TRBV5-1; abundance: NA; d_gene: TRBD2; CDR3aa: CASSLEGGRQETQYF; CDR3nt: TGCGCCAGCAGCTTGGAAGGCGGGAGGCAAGAGACCCAGTACTTC
j_gene: TRBJ2-2; v_gene: TRBV27; abundance: NA; d_gene: TRBD1; CDR3aa: CSLSQGTYTGELFF; CDR3nt: TGTTCTCTGTCACAGGGGACGTATACCGGGGAGCTGTTTTTT
j_gene: TRBJ2-7; v_gene: TRBV5-4; abundance: NA; d_gene: TRBD1; CDR3aa: CASSRTGTGPYEQYF; CDR3nt: TGTGCCAGCAGCCGTACCGGGACAGGGCCCTACGAGCAGTACTTC
j_gene: TRBJ2-1; v_gene: TRBV27; abundance: NA; d_gene: NA; CDR3aa: CASTKGTLYNEQFF; CDR3nt: TGTGCCAGCACCAAGGGGACACTCTACAATGAGCAGTTCTTC
j_gene: TRBJ1-2; v_gene: TRBV29-1; abundance: NA; d_gene: TRBD1; CDR3aa: CSVDRGLSYGYTF; CDR3nt: TGCAGCGTTGACAGGGGGCTATCCTATGGCTACACCTTC
j_gene: TRBJ1-5; v_gene: TRBV6-1; abundance: few; d_gene: TRBD1; CDR3aa: CASKGQELGNQPQHF; CDR3nt: TGTGCCAGCAAGGGACAGGAACTGGGCAATCAGCCCCAGCATTTT
j_gene: TRBJ1-2; v_gene: TRBV5-1; abundance: NA; d_gene: NA; CDR3aa: CASSFVGQGAVSEGYTF; CDR3nt: NA
j_gene: TRBJ1-5; v_gene: TRBV7-2; abundance: NA; d_gene: NA; CDR3aa: CASSPGGGNQPQHF; CDR3nt: TGTGCCAGCAGCCCCGGGGGTGGCAATCAGCCCCAGCATTTT
j_gene: TRBJ1-1; v_gene: TRBV12-5; abundance: NA; d_gene: NA; CDR3aa: CASGLGPGIGNTEAFF; CDR3nt: TGTGCTAGTGGCCTGGGGCCAGGGATAGGGAACACTGAAGCTTTCTTT
j_gene: TRBJ2-7; v_gene: TRBV5-1; abundance: few; d_gene: TRBD1; CDR3aa: CASSLGGTGGYEQYF; CDR3nt: TGCGCCAGCAGCTTGGGAGGGACAGGGGGCTACGAGCAGTACTTC
j_gene: TRBJ1-4; v_gene: TRBV7-9; abundance: NA; d_gene: TRBD1; CDR3aa: CASSLEQGVLFF; CDR3nt: TGTGCCAGCAGCTTAGAACAGGGGGTACTGTTTTTT
j_gene: TRBJ1-4; v_gene: TRBV2; abundance: NA; d_gene: NA; CDR3aa: CASSELKPNEKLFF; CDR3nt: TGTGCCAGCAGTGAACTCAAGCCTAATGAAAAACTGTTTTTT
j_gene: TRBJ2-7; v_gene: TRBV10-3; abundance: NA; d_gene: NA; CDR3aa: CAISESRVSEQYF; CDR3nt: TGTGCCATCAGTGAGTCCCGGGTTTCCGAGCAGTACTTC
j_gene: TRBJ2-3; v_gene: TRBV10-3; abundance: NA; d_gene: TRBD2; CDR3aa: CAIGGGQTDTQYF; CDR3nt: TGTGCCATCGGCGGGGGGCAGACAGATACGCAGTATTTT
j_gene: TRBJ1-5; v_gene: TRBV5-5; abundance: NA; d_gene: NA; CDR3aa: CASSLVYSNQPQHF; CDR3nt: TGTGCCAGCAGCTTGGTCTATAGCAATCAGCCCCAGCATTTT
j_gene: TRBJ2-7; v_gene: TRBV6-6; abundance: NA; d_gene: NA; CDR3aa: CASSPTGYEQYF; CDR3nt: TGTGCCAGCAGTCCGACTGGCTACGAGCAGTACTTC
j_gene: TRBJ2-2; v_gene: TRBV2; abundance: NA; d_gene: TRBD1; CDR3aa: CASSNRGTGELFF; CDR3nt: TGTGCCAGCAGTAACAGGGGGACCGGGGAGCTGTTTTTT
j_gene: TRBJ2-5; v_gene: TRBV4-1; abundance: NA; d_gene: TRBD2; CDR3aa: CASSLYGTSGSTETQYF; CDR3nt: TGCGCCAGCAGCCTCTATGGGACTAGCGGGAGTACCGAGACCCAGTACTTC
j_gene: TRBJ1-1; v_gene: TRBV5-1; abundance: NA; d_gene: TRBD1; CDR3aa: CASSLQGAGTEAFF; CDR3nt: TGCGCCAGCAGCTTACAGGGGGCCGGGACTGAAGCTTTCTTT
j_gene: TRBJ2-2; v_gene: TRBV4-1; abundance: NA; d_gene: NA; CDR3aa: CASSQDPGNAGELFF; CDR3nt: TGCGCCAGCAGCCAAGACCCAGGGAACGCCGGGGAGCTGTTTTTT
j_gene: TRBJ2-7; v_gene: TRBV12-2; abundance: NA; d_gene: NA; CDR3aa: CASRLVLQVDYEQYF; CDR3nt: TGTGCAAGTCGCTTAGTTTTACAGGTGGACTACGAGCAGTACTTC
j_gene: TRBJ2-3; v_gene: TRBV7-2; abundance: NA; d_gene: NA; CDR3aa: CASSSLGGAAGDTQYF; CDR3nt: TGTGCCAGCAGCTCACTAGGCGGGGCGGCGGGAGATACGCAGTATTTT
j_gene: TRBJ1-4; v_gene: TRBV4-2; abundance: NA; d_gene: NA; CDR3aa: CASSQPGLREKLFF; CDR3nt: TGTGCCAGCAGCCAACCAGGGTTGAGAGAAAAACTGTTTTTT
j_gene: TRBJ2-7; v_gene: TRBV5-1; abundance: NA; d_gene: TRBD1; CDR3aa: CASSFQTGMNEQYF; CDR3nt: TGCGCCAGCAGCTTTCAGACAGGGATGAACGAGCAGTACTTC
j_gene: TRBJ1-6; v_gene: TRBV27; abundance: NA; d_gene: TRBD1; CDR3aa: CASRPDPGQRNSPLHF; CDR3nt: TGTGCCAGCAGACCCGATCCGGGACAGCGGAATTCACCCCTCCACTTT
j_gene: TRBJ2-5; v_gene: TRBV19; abundance: NA; d_gene: TRBD1; CDR3aa: CASSTGRQGRGETQYF; CDR3nt: TGTGCCAGTAGTACAGGACGACAGGGAAGAGGAGAGACCCAGTACTTC
j_gene: TRBJ1-2; v_gene: TRBV5-1; abundance: NA; d_gene: TRBD1; CDR3aa: CASSSGTAAYGYTF; CDR3nt: TGCGCCAGCAGCTCGGGGACAGCCGCTTATGGCTACACCTTC
j_gene: TRBJ2-2; v_gene: TRBV28; abundance: once; d_gene: TRBD2; CDR3aa: CASSFSSGIYTGELFF; CDR3nt: TGTGCCAGCAGTTTTTCTAGCGGGATTTACACCGGGGAGCTGTTTTTT
j_gene: TRBJ2-2; v_gene: TRBV2; abundance: NA; d_gene: NA; CDR3aa: CASSEGRRTNTGELFF; CDR3nt: TGTGCCAGCAGTGAAGGGCGGCGTACAAACACCGGGGAGCTGTTTTTT
j_gene: TRBJ1-4; v_gene: TRBV2; abundance: NA; d_gene: TRBD1; CDR3aa: CASSPRTGDHEKLFF; CDR3nt: TGTGCCAGCAGTCCTAGGACAGGGGATCATGAAAAACTGTTTTTT
j_gene: TRBJ2-4; v_gene: TRBV6-6; abundance: NA; d_gene: NA; CDR3aa: CASSYGGSGNIQYF; CDR3nt: TGTGCCAGCAGTTACGGGGGGAGCGGTAACATTCAGTACTTC